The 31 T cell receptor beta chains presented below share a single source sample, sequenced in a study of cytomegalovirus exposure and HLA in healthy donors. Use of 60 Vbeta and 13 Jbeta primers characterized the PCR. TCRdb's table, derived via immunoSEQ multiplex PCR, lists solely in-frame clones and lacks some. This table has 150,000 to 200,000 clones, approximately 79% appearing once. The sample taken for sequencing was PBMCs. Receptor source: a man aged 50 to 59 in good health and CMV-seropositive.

This CDR3 is CASSLGTVEGYEQYF. CDR3 coding DNA: TGTGCCAGCTCACTAGGGACAGTTGAGGGCTACGAGCAGTACTTC. This chain uses TRBV18 with TRBJ2-7, with 7 bases identical to TRBD1. This CDR3 is built from 15 residues. V shed 4 bases, J shed 3 bases, and the junction held 9 bases outside the gene matches. Germline-derived CDR1 and CDR2 are KGHSH and LQKENI.

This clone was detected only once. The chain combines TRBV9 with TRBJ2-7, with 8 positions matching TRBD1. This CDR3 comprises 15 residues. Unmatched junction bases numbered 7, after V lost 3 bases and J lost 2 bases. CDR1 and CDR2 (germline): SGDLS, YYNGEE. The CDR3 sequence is CASSAGTGLTYEQYF. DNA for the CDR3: TGTGCCAGCAGCGCCGGGACAGGACTTACCTACGAGCAGTACTTC. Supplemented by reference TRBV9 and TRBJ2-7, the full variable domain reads DSGVTQTPKHLITATGQRVTLRCSPRSGDLSVYWYQQSLDQGLQFLIQYYNGEERAKGNILERFSAQQFPDLHSELNLSSLELGDSALYFCASSAGTGLTYEQYFGPGTRLTVT.

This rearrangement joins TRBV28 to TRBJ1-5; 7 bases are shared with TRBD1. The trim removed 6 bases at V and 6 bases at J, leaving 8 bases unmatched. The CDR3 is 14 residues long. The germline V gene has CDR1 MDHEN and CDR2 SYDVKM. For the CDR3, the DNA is TGTGCCAGCAGACCAGGACAGGCCGCTCAGCCCCAGCATTTT. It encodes CASRPGQAAQPQHF. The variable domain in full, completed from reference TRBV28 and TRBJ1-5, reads DVKVTQSSRYLVKRTGEKVFLECVQDMDHENMFWYRQDPGLGLRLIYFSYDVKMKEKGDIPEGYSVSREKKERFSLILESASTNQTSMYLCASRPGQAAQPQHFGDGTRLSIL.

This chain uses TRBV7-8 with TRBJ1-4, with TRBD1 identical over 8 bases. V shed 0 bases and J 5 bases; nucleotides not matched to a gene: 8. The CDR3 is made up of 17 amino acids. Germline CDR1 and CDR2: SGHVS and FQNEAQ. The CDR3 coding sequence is TGTGCCAGCAGCTTAGCACCAGGACAGGGCCGGAATGAAAAACTGTTTTTT. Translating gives CASSLAPGQGRNEKLFF.

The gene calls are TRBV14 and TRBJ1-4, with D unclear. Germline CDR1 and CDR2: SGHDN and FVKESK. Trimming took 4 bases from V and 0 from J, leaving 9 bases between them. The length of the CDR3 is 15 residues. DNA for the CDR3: TGTGCCAGCAGCCGGAACAGAGCAACTAATGAAAAACTGTTTTTT. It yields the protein CASSRNRATNEKLFF.

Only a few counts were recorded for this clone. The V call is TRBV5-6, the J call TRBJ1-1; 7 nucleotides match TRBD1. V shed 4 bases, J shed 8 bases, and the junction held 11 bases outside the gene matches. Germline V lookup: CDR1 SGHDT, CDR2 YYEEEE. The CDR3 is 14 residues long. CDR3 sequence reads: CASSKDRFREEAFF. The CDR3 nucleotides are TGTGCCAGCAGCAAGGACAGGTTTAGGGAAGAAGCTTTCTTT.

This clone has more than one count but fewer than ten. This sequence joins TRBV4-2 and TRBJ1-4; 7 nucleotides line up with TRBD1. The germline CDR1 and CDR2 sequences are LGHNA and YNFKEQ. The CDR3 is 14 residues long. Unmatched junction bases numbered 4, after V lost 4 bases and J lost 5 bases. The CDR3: CASSRQGENEKLFF. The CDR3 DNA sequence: TGTGCCAGCAGCCGACAGGGAGAGAATGAAAAACTGTTTTTT.

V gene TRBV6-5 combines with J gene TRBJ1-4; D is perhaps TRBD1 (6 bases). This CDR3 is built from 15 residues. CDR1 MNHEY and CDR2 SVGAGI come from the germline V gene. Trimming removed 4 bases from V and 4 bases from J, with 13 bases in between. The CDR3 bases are TGTGCCAGCAGTTGGTCTCAGGGGAGTAATGAAAAACTGTTTTTT. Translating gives CASSWSQGSNEKLFF.

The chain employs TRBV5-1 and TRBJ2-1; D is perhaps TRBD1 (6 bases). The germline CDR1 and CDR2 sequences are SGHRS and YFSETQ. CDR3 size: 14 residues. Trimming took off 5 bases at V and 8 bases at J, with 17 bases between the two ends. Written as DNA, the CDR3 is TGCGCCAGCAGACCGACCACAGGGTTGGATGAGCAGTTCTTC. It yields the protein CASRPTTGLDEQFF.

This CDR3 is CASSLRDRVSNEQFF. The CDR3 DNA follows: TGTGCCAGCAGCCTCCGGGACAGGGTCTCCAATGAGCAGTTCTTC. The chain joins TRBV11-1 to TRBJ2-1; 9 bases fit TRBD1. CDR3 size: 15 residues. V dropped 5 bases and J dropped 6; count of bases not matched to a gene: 8. Germline CDR1 SGHAT, CDR2 FQDESV (reference sequence).

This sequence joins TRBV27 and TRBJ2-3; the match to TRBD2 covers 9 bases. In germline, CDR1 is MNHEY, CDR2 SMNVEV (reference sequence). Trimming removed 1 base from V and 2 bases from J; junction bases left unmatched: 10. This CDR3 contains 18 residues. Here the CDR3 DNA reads TGTGCCAGCAGTTTATTTTCGCGGGGGGGCCGTAACACAGATACGCAGTATTTT. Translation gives CASSLFSRGGRNTDTQYF.

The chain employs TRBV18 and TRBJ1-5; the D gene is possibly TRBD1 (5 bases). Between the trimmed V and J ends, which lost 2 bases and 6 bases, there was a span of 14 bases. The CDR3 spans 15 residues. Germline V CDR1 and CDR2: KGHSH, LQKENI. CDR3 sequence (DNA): TGTGCCAGCTCACCAGATGCAGGGTCGGTTCAGCCCCAGCATTTT. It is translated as CASSPDAGSVQPQHF.

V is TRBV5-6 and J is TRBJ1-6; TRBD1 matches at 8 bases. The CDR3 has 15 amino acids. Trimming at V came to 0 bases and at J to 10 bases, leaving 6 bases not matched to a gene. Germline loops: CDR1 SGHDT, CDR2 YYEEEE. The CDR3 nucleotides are TGTGCCAGCAGCTTGGGCACAGGGGGAGGGTCACCCCTCCACTTT. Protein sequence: CASSLGTGGGSPLHF.

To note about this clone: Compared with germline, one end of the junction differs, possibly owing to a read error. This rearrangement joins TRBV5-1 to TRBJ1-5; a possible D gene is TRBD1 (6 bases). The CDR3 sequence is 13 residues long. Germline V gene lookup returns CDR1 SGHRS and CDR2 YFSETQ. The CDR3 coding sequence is TGCGCCAATTCAACGGGGACAAGTCAGCCCCGGCATTTT. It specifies CANSTGTSQPRHF. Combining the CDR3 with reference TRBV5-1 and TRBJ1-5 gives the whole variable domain KAGVTQTPRYLIKTRGQQVTLSCSPISGHRSVSWYQQTPGQGLQFLFEYFSETQRNKGNFPGRFSGRQFSNSRSEMNVSTLELGDSALYLCANSTGTSQPRHFGDGTRLSIL.

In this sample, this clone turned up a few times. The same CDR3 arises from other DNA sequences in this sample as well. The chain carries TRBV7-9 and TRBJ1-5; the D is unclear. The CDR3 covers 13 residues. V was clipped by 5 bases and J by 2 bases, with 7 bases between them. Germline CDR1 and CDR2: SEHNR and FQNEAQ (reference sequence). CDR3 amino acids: CASSPAGNQPQHF. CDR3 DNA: TGTGCCAGCAGCCCCGCGGGCAATCAGCCCCAGCATTTT.

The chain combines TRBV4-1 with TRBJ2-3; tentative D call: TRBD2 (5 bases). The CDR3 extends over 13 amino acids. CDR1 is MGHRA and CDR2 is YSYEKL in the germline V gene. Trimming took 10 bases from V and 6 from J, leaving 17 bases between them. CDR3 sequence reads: CAIKKTGSDTQYF. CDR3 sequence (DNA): TGCGCCATCAAGAAAACGGGGAGTGATACGCAGTATTTT.

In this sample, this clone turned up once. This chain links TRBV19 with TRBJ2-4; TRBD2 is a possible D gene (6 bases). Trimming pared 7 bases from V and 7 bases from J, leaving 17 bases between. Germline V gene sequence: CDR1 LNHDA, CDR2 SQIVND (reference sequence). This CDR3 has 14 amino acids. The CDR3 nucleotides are TGTGCCAGTACCCCCCCCGGGGGATATAACATTCAGTACTTC. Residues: CASTPPGGYNIQYF.

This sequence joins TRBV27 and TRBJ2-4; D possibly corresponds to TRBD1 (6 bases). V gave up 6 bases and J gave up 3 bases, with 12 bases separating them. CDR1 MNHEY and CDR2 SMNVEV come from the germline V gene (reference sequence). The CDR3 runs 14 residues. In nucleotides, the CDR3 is TGTGCCAGCAGCTCCGACAGGTACAAAAACATTCAGTACTTC. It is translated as CASSSDRYKNIQYF.

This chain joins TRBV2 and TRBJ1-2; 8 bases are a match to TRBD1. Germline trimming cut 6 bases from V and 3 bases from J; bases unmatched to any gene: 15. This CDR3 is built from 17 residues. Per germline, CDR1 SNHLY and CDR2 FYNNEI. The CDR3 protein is CASSPPQDRESDYGYTF. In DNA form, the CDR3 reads TGTGCCAGCAGCCCGCCGCAGGACAGGGAGAGCGACTATGGCTACACCTTC. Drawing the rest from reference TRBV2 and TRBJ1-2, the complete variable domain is EPEVTQTPSHQVTQMGQEVILRCVPISNHLYFYWYRQILGQKVEFLVSFYNNEISEKSEIFDDQFSVERPDGSNFTLKIRSTKLEDSAMYFCASSPPQDRESDYGYTFGSGTRLTVV.

The CDR3 coding sequence is TGTGCCAGCAGCCTAAGGGGGGGGCCTGAAGCTTTCTTT. As protein: CASSLRGGPEAFF. This chain uses TRBV7-2 with TRBJ1-1, with D possibly TRBD1 on 6 matching bases. V lost 5 bases and J 6 bases, leaving 13 bases between the germline ends. In germline, CDR1 is SGHTA, CDR2 FQGNSA. This CDR3 spans 13 amino acids.

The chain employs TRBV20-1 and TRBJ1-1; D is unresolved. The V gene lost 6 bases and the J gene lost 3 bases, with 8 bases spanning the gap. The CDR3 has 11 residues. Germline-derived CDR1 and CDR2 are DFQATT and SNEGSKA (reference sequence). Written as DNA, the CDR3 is TGCAGTGCGGTGAGGGACACTGAAGCTTTCTTT. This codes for CSAVRDTEAFF.

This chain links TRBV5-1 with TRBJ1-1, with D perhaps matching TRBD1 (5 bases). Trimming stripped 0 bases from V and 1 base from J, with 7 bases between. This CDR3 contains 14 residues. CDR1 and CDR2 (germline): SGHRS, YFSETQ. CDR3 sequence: CASSLDGANTEAFF. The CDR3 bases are TGCGCCAGCAGCTTGGATGGGGCGAACACTGAAGCTTTCTTT.

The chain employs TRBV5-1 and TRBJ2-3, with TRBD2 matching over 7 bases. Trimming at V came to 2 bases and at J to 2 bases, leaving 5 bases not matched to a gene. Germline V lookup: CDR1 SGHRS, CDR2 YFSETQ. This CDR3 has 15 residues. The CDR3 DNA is TGCGCCAGCAGCTTAGCGGGGAAAACCACAGATACGCAGTATTTT. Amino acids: CASSLAGKTTDTQYF.

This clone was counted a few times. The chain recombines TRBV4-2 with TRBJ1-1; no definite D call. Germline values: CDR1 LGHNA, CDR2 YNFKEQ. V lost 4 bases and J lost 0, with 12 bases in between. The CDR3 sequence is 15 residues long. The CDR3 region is CASSRRGGMNTEAFF. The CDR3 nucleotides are TGTGCCAGCAGCCGGAGAGGAGGGATGAACACTGAAGCTTTCTTT.

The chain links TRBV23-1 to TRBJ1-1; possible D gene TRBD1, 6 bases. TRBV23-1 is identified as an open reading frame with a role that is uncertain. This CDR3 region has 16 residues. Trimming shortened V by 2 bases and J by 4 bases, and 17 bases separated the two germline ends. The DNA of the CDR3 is TGCGCCAGCAGTCAACTACAGGGTCACCGGTTCACTGAAGCTTTCTTT. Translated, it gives CASSQLQGHRFTEAFF.

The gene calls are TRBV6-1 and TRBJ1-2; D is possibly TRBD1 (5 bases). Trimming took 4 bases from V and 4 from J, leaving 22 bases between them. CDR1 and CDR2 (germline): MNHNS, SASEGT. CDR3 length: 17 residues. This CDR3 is CASSGLNPEIGAYGYTF. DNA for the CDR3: TGTGCCAGCAGTGGCCTCAATCCAGAAATTGGGGCCTATGGCTACACCTTC.

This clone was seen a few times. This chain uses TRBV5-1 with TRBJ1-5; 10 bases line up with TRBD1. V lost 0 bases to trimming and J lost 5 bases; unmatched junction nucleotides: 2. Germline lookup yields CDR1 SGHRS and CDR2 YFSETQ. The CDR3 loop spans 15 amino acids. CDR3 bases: TGCGCCAGCAGCTTGGATGGGACAGGGGATCAGCCCCAGCATTTT. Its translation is CASSLDGTGDQPQHF.

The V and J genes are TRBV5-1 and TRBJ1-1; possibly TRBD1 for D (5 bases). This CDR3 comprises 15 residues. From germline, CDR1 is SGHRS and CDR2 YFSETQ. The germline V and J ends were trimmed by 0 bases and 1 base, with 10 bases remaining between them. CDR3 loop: CASSLGGGENTEAFF. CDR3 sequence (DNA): TGCGCCAGCAGCTTGGGCGGGGGGGAGAACACTGAAGCTTTCTTT.

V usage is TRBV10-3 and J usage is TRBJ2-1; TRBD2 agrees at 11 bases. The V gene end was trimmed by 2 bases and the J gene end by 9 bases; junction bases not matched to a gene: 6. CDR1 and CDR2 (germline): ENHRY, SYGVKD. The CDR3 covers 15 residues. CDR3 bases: TGTGCCATCAGTGAGGGTAGCGGGGGGGCTACTGAGCAGTTCTTC. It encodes CAISEGSGGATEQFF.

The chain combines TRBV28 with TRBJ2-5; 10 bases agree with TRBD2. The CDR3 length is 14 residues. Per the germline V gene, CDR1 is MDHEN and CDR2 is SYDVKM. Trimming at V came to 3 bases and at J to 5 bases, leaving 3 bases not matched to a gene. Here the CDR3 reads CASSFLSGGETQYF. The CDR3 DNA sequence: TGTGCCAGCAGTTTTCTTAGCGGGGGGGAGACCCAGTACTTC.

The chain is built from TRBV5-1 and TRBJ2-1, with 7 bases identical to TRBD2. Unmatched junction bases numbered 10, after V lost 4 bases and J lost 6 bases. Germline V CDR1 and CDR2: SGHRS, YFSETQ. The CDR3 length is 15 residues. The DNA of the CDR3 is TGCGCCAGCAGCGTGACTGGCGGGGGAGGCAATGAGCAGTTCTTC. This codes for CASSVTGGGGNEQFF.